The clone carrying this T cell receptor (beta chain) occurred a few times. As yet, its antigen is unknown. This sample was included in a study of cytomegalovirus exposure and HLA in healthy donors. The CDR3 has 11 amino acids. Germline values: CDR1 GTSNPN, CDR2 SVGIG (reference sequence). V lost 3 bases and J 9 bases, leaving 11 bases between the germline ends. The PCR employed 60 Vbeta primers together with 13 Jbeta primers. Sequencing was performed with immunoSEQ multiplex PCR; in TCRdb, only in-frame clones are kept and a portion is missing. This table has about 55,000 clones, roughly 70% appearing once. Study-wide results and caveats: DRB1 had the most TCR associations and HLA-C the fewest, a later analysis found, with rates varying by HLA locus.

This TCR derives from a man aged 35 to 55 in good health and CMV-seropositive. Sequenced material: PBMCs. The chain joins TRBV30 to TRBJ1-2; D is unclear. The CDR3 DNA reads TGTGCCTGGAGCCCCACGGGAAGCTACACCTTC. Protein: CAWSPTGSYTF.